This T cell receptor (beta chain) originates from a study of blood T cell repertoires in COVID-19. Across the whole study: COVID-19 samples, acute and convalescent, were from the United States, Italy and Spain.

Sequencing was performed with immunoSEQ multiplex PCR; in TCRdb, only in-frame clones are kept and a portion is missing. The profile shows approximately 210,000 clones, around four fifths of them singletons. In regard to this clone: At one boundary the junction diverges from the germline segment, which might be a read error.

CDR1 and CDR2 from the germline V gene are SGHTA and FQGNSA. This CDR3 is 12 amino acids long. The sequenced sample was peripheral blood. The rearrangement links TRBV7-2 to TRBJ1-2, with 12 positions matching TRBD1. This sequence originates from a man aged 45 to 65 with active or convalescent COVID-19. The CDR3 nucleotides are TGTGCCAGCAGCTTAGGGGACAGGGGGCAAGCCTTC. This sequence encodes CASSLGDRGQAF.